The TCR beta chain described here comes from a study of control samples from healthy donors and cancer patients. The CDR3 has 10 amino acids. The V end was cut by 2 bases, the J end by 6 bases, with 1 base between. Germline CDR1 is LNHDA and CDR2 is SQIVND (reference sequence). Sequenced by immunoSEQ multiplex PCR; TCRdb stores in-frame clones only, minus some. The repertoire includes 30,000 or so clones, approximately 94% of them detected once, and approximately 6.6% sits in the top ten. The gene calls are TRBV19 and TRBJ1-1; no reliable D call. This clonotype originated in a man between 60 and 70 years old in good health. Sequencing used blood. CDR3 region: CASSISEAFF. In nucleotides, the CDR3 is TGTGCCAGTAGTATATCTGAAGCTTTCTTT.